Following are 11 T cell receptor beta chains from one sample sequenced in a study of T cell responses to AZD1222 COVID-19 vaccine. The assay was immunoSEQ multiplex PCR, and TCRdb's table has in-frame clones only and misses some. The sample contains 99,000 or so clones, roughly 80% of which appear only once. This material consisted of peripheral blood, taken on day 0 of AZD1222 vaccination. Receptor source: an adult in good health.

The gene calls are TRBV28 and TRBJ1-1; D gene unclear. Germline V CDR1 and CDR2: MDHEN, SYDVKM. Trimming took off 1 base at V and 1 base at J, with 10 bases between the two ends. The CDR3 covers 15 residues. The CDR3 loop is CASSLLLGKNTEAFF. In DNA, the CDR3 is TGTGCCAGCAGTTTATTGCTGGGAAAGAACACTGAAGCTTTCTTT.

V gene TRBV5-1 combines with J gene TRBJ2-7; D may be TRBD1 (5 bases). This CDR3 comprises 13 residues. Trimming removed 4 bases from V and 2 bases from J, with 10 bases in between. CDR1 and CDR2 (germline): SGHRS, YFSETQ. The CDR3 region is CASSIDRAYEQYF. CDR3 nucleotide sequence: TGCGCCAGCAGCATCGACAGAGCCTACGAGCAGTACTTC.

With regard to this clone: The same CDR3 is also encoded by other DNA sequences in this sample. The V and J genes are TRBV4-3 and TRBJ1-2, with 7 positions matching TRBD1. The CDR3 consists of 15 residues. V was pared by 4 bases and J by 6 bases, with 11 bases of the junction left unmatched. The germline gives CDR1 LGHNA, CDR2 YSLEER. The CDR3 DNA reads TGCGCCAGCAGCCGGATACTTGGGACAGATCATGGCTACACCTTC. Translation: CASSRILGTDHGYTF.

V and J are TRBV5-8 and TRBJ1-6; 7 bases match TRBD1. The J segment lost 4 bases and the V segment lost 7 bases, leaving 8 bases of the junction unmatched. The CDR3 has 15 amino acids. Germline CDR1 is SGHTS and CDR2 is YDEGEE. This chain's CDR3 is CASFPPGQYNSPLHF. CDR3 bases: TGTGCCAGCTTCCCGCCGGGACAGTATAATTCACCCCTCCACTTT.

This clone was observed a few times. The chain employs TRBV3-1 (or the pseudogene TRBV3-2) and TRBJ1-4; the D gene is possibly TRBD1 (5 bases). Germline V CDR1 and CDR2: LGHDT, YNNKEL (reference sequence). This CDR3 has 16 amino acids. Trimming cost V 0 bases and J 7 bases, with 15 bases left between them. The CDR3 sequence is CASSQDRAGSSEKLFF. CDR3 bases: TGTGCCAGCAGCCAAGATCGAGCAGGGTCGAGTGAAAAACTGTTTTTT.

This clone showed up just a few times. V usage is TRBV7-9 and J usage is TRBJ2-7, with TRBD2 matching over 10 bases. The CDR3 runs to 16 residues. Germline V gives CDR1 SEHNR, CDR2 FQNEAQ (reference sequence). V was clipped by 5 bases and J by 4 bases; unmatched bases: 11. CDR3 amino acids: CASSPKVAGGPYEQYF. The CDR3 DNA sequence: TGTGCCAGCAGCCCTAAGGTAGCGGGGGGTCCGTACGAGCAGTACTTC.

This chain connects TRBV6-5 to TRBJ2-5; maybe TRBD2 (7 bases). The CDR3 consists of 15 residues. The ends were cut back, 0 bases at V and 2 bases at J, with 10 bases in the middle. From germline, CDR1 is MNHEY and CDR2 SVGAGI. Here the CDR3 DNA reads TGTGCCAGCAGTTACTCCGGGGGGCCACAAGAGACCCAGTACTTC. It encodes CASSYSGGPQETQYF.

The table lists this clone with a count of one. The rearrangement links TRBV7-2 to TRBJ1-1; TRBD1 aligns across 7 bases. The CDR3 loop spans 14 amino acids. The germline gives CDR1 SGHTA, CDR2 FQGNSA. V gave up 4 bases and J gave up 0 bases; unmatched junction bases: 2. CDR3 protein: CASSSRGMNTEAFF. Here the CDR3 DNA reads TGTGCCAGCAGCTCCAGGGGGATGAACACTGAAGCTTTCTTT.

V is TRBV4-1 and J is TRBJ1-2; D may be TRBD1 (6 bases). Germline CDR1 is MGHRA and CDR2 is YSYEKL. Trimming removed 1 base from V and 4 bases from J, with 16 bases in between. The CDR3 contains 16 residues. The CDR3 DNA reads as TGCGCCAGCAGCCAAGTTCTCGGGGGGCGCTTCTATGGCTACACCTTC. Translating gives CASSQVLGGRFYGYTF.

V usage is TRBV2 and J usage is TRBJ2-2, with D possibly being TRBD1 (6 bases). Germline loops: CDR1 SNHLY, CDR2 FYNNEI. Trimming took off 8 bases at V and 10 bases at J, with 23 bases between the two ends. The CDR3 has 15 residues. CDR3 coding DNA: TGTGCCAGCGTGCAATCGGGACACCCCCCGGCGGAGCTGTTTTTT. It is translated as CASVQSGHPPAELFF.

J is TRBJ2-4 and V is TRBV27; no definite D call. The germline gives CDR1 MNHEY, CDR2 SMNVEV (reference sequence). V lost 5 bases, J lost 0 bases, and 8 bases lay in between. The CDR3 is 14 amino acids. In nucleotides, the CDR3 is TGTGCCAGCAGTAACACTCTAGCCAAAAACATTCAGTACTTC. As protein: CASSNTLAKNIQYF.